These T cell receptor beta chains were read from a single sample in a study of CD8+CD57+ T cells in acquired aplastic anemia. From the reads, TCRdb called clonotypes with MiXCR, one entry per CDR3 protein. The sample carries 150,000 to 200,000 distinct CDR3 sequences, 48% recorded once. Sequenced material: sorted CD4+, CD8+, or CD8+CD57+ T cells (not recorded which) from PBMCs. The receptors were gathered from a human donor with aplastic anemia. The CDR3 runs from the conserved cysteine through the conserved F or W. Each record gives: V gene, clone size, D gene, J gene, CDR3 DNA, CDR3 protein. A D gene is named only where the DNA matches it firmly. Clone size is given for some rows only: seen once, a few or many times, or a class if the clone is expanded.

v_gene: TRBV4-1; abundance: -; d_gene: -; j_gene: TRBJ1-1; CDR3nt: TGCGCCAGCAGCCAGACAGGTTTGGGCACTGAAGCTTTCTTT; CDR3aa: CASSQTGLGTEAFF
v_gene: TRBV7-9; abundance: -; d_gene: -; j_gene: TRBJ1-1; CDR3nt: TGTGCCACCGCAGCGGCGGGAGCTTTCTTT; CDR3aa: CATAAAGAFF
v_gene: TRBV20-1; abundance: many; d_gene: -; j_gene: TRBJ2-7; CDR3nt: TGCAGTGCTAGAGAGGATTACGAGCAGTACTTC; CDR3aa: CSAREDYEQYF
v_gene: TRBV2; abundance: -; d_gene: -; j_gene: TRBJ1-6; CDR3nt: TGTGCCTGCGGGTTCGGCGGGAATTCACCCCTCCACTTT; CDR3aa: CACGFGGNSPLHF
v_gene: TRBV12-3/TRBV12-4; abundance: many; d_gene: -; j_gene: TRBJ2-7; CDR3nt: TGTGCCAGCAGTTCAACCCTACCGGGGGACACCTACGAGCAGTACTTC; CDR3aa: CASSSTLPGDTYEQYF
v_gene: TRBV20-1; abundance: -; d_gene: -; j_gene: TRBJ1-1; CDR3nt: TGCAGTGCTAGAGAGGGTAGTTTGAACACTGAAGCTTTCTTT; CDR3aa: CSAREGSLNTEAFF
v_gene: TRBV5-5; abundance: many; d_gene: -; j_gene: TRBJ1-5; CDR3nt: TGTGCCAGCAGCCCGGACAGAATGGCGGGCAATCAGCCCCAGCATTTT; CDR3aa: CASSPDRMAGNQPQHF
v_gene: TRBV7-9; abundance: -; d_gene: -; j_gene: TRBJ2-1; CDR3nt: TGTGCCAGCAGTTCTAGGGCGCATGAGCAGTTCTTC; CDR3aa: CASSSRAHEQFF
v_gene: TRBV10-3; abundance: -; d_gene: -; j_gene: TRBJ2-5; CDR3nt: TGTGCCAGCAGCTTGCAGCACCTCGGGGAGACCCAGTACTTC; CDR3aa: CASSLQHLGETQYF
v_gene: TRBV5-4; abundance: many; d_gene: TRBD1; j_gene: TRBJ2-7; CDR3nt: TGTGCCAGCAGCCCGCCGGGACAGGGATACGAGCAGTACTTC; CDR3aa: CASSPPGQGYEQYF
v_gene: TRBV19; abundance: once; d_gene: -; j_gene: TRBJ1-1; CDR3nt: TGTGCCAGCAGCTTCAGGTGGATGAACACTGAAGCTTTCTTT; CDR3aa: CASSFRWMNTEAFF
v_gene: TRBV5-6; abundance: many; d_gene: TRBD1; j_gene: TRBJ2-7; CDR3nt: TGTGCCAGCAGCTCCAGGGGGTCGCCCTACGAGCAGTACTTC; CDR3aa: CASSSRGSPYEQYF
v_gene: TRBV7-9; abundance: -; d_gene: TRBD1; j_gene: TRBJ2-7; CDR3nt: TGTGCCAGCAGCTTAAGGGGCGCAGGGGGAAACGAGCAGTACTTC; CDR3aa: CASSLRGAGGNEQYF
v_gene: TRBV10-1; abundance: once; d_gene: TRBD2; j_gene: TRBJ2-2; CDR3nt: TGCGCCAGCAGGACTAGCGCGGACACCGGGGAGCTGTTTTTT; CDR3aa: CASRTSADTGELFF
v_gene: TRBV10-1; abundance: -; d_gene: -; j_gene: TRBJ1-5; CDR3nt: TGCGCCAGTGAGACGAGGCCCCAGCATTTT; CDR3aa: CASETRPQHF
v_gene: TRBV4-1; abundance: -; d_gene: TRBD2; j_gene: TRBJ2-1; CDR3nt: TGCGCCAGCAGCCAAGCGGGGAGCGGGAGTATCTACAATGAGCAGTTCTTC; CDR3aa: CASSQAGSGSIYNEQFF
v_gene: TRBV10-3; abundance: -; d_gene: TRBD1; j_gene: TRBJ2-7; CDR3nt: TGTGCCATCAGCCGGGACAGATCTACCTACGAGCAGTACTTC; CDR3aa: CAISRDRSTYEQYF
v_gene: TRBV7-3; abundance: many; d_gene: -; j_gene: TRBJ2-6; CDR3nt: TGTGCCAGCAGCTCCTACCCCGACTCTGGGGCCAACGTCCTGACTTTC; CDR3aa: CASSSYPDSGANVLTF
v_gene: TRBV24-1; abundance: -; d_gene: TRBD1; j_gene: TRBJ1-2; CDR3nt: TGTGCCACCAGTGATGTGGACAGGGTGGATGGCTACACCTTC; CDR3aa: CATSDVDRVDGYTF
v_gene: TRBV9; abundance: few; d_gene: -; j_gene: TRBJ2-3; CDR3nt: TGTGCCAGCAGCGTAGCTCCCTACGGCACAGATACGCAGTATTTT; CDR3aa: CASSVAPYGTDTQYF
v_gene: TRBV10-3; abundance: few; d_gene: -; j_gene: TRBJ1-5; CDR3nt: TGTGCCATCAATAAGGACTTTAATCAGCCCCAGCATTTT; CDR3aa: CAINKDFNQPQHF
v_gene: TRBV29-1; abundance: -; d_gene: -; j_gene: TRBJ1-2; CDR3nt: TGCAGCGTTGGGGGGGTCGGTAACTATGGCTACACCTTC; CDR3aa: CSVGGVGNYGYTF
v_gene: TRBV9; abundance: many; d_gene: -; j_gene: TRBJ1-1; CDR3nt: TGTGCCAGCAGCCCCTTCATCTCCAAGACTGAAGCTTTCTTT; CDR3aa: CASSPFISKTEAFF
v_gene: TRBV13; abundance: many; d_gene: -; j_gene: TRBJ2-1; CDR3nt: TGTGCCAGCACCTTAACCCCGGGGAATGAGCAGTTCTTC; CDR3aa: CASTLTPGNEQFF
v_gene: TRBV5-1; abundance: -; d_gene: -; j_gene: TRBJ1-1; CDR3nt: TGCGCCGGCAGCTTGGCCGGGGGGGTAACTGAAGCTTTCTTT; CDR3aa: CAGSLAGGVTEAFF
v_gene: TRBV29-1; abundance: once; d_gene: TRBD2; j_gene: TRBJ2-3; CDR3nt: TGCAGCGTATCCGGGAGGGGGGCAGATACGCAGTATTTT; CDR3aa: CSVSGRGADTQYF
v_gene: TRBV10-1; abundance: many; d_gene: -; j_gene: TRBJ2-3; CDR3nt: TGCGCCAGCAGTAGTAGTCTGGACACAGATACGCAGTATTTT; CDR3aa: CASSSSLDTDTQYF
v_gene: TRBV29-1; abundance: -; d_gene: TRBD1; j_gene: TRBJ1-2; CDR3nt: TGCAGCGTCCAACAGGGGTATGGCTACACCTTC; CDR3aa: CSVQQGYGYTF
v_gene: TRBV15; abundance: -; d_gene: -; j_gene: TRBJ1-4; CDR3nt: TGTGCCACCAGCAGGGATGGACAGTATTCAACTAATGAAAAACTGTTTTTT; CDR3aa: CATSRDGQYSTNEKLFF
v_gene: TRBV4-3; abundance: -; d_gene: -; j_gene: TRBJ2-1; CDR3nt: TGCGCCAGCAGCCAAGATACAGCGTCTTGGGCCGAGGGCAATGAGCAGTTCTTC; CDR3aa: CASSQDTASWAEGNEQFF
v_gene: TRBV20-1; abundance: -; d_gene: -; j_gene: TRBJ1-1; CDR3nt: TGCAGTGCTAGTATGGAACCAGCTAGAGCTTTCTTT; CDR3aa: CSASMEPARAFF
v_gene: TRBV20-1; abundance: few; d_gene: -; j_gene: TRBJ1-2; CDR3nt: TGCAGTGCTAAGGGACCGTATGGCTACACCTTC; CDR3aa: CSAKGPYGYTF
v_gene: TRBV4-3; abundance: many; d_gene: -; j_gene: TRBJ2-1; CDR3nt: TGCGCCAGCAGCCAAGGGCACTATGAGCAGTTCTTC; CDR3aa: CASSQGHYEQFF
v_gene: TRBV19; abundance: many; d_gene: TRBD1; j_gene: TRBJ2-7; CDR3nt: TGTGCCAGTAGTAGAGGGACAGGGTACCCCTACGAGCAGTACTTC; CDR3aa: CASSRGTGYPYEQYF
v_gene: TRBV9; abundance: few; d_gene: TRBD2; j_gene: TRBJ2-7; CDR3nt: TGTGCCAGCGGCGTAGGTGATAGCGGGAGCTTGGACGAGCAGTACTTC; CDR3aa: CASGVGDSGSLDEQYF
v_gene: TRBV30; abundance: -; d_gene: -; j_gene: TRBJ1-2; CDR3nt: TGTGCCTGGAGTGTACAGACAAACTATGGCTACACCTTC; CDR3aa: CAWSVQTNYGYTF
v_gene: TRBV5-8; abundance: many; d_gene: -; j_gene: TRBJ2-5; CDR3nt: TGTGCCAGCAGCTTGATAATCTTCGGGGAGACCCAGTACTTC; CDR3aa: CASSLIIFGETQYF
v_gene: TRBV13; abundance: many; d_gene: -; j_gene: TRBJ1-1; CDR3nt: TGTGCCAGCAGCCTCGGCCAGATGAACACTGAAGCTTTCTTT; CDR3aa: CASSLGQMNTEAFF
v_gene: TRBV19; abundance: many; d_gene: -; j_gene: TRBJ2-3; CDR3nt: TGTGCCAGTAGTATAGGTGCCTACTCAGACTCGGGTGGCGCAGATACGCAGTATTTT; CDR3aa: CASSIGAYSDSGGADTQYF